What follows are 23 T cell receptor beta chains derived from one specimen sequenced in a study of PD-1 blockade in mismatch repair-deficient tumors. TCRdb's copy holds only in-frame clones and misses some; the assay was immunoSEQ multiplex PCR. This sample has some 48,000 clones, with approximately 80% found just once. This specimen was PBMCs, taken before pembrolizumab treatment. The source of these receptors is an adult with mismatch repair-deficient cancer.

The gene calls are TRBV5-4 and TRBJ2-5, with D uncertain. Germline V lookup: CDR1 SGHNT, CDR2 YYREEE (reference sequence). The V gene lost 1 base and the J gene lost 5 bases, with 9 bases spanning the gap. The CDR3 contains 13 residues. The CDR3 region has the DNA TGTGCCAGCAGCTTGTATGGGCTGGAGACCCAGTACTTC. Translation gives CASSLYGLETQYF.

The chain combines TRBV7-9 with TRBJ2-3; TRBD2 agrees at 9 bases. The CDR3 runs to 16 residues. Germline V gene sequence: CDR1 SEHNR, CDR2 FQNEAQ (reference sequence). V shed 5 bases, J shed 0 bases, and the junction held 6 bases outside the gene matches. The CDR3 nucleotides read TGTGCCAGCAGCCAGCCTACTAGCGGGAGCACAGATACGCAGTATTTT. This codes for CASSQPTSGSTDTQYF. The variable domain in full, completed from reference TRBV7-9 and TRBJ2-3, reads DTGVSQNPRHKITKRGQNVTFRCDPISEHNRLYWYRQTLGQGPEFLTYFQNEAQLEKSRLLSDRFSAERPKGSFSTLEIQRTEQGDSAMYLCASSQPTSGSTDTQYFGPGTRLTVL.

Remarks on this clone: Other DNA sequences in the sample encode the same CDR3. V is TRBV4-1 and J is TRBJ1-3, with 8 bases matching TRBD1. V was clipped by 1 base and J by 0 bases; unmatched bases: 5. Germline CDR1 reads MGHRA; CDR2 reads YSYEKL. This CDR3 has 17 residues. The DNA for the CDR3 is TGCGCCAGCAGCCAAGGCCCAACAGGGGGCTCTGGAAACACCATATATTTT. Amino acid sequence: CASSQGPTGGSGNTIYF.

V is TRBV7-2 and J is TRBJ2-1; D not certain. From germline, CDR1 is SGHTA and CDR2 FQGNSA. V was cut by 8 bases and J by 4 bases, with 12 bases left in between. The CDR3 runs 13 residues. Here the CDR3 DNA reads TGTGCCAGCGGCATCGACGGATACAATGAGCAGTTCTTC. Amino acid sequence: CASGIDGYNEQFF.

J is TRBJ1-2 and V is TRBV7-3; possible D gene TRBD1, 6 bases. V gave up 4 bases and J gave up 8 bases, with 17 bases separating them. The CDR3 sequence is 14 residues long. CDR1 is SGHTA and CDR2 is FQGTGA in the germline V gene. This chain's CDR3 is CASSSGGRNGGYTF. The CDR3 nucleotides read TGTGCCAGCAGCTCCGGGGGGCGAAATGGAGGCTACACCTTC.

The chain uses TRBV5-6 and TRBJ1-4, with a weak D call TRBD1 (5 bases). V lost 3 bases to trimming and J lost 4 bases, with 16 bases between them. CDR1 is SGHDT, CDR2 YYEEEE, per germline. The CDR3 is made up of 16 amino acids. CDR3 nucleotide sequence: TGTGCCAGCAGCTCAAGATGGGGGGGACTTAATGAAAAACTGTTTTTT. It specifies CASSSRWGGLNEKLFF.

This sequence joins TRBV7-9 and TRBJ1-5; 10 bases map to TRBD1. In germline, CDR1 is SEHNR, CDR2 FQNEAQ (reference sequence). Trimming removed 5 bases from V and 5 bases from J; junction bases left unmatched: 3. CDR3 length: 14 amino acids. CDR3 nucleotides: TGTGCCAGCAGCCTGGACAGGGGGGATCAGCCCCAGCATTTT. As protein: CASSLDRGDQPQHF.

The CDR3 nucleotides read TGTGCCAGCAGTTTCGGCAGTAGCAATCAGCCCCAGCATTTT. As protein: CASSFGSSNQPQHF. V usage is TRBV27 and J usage is TRBJ1-5; D call uncertain. Germline V lookup: CDR1 MNHEY, CDR2 SMNVEV (reference sequence). The CDR3 is made up of 14 amino acids. V was shortened by 3 bases and J by 0 bases, with 6 bases between the two germline ends.

The chain employs TRBV9 and TRBJ2-5, with 7 bases matching TRBD1. The length of the CDR3 is 19 residues. The ends lost 3 bases at V and 2 bases at J; junction bases unmatched: 19. Germline values: CDR1 SGDLS, CDR2 YYNGEE. CDR3 nucleotide sequence: TGTGCCAGCAGCGCCCTCAAGTCAGGGGGAGTAGGGGTTCAAGAGACCCAGTACTTC. Translating gives CASSALKSGGVGVQETQYF.

The chain couples TRBV11-1 to TRBJ2-2; 8 positions match TRBD1. The trim removed 5 bases at V and 4 bases at J, leaving 3 bases unmatched. The CDR3 has 14 residues. Germline-derived CDR1 and CDR2 are SGHAT and FQDESV (reference sequence). CDR3 loop: CASSQGASTGELFF. The DNA for the CDR3 is TGTGCCAGCAGCCAGGGGGCCTCCACCGGGGAGCTGTTTTTT.

A few counts support this clone. V gene TRBV6-1 combines with J gene TRBJ2-3, with TRBD2 identical over 7 bases. Germline V gene data show CDR1 as MNHNS and CDR2 as SASEGT. The junction had 6 bases not matched to a gene; V was cut back by 5 bases and J by 1 base. The CDR3 covers 15 residues. The CDR3 DNA reads TGTGCCAGCAGTCGACTAGCTTATGGCACAGATACGCAGTATTTT. Protein sequence: CASSRLAYGTDTQYF.

This sequence joins TRBV30 and TRBJ1-4, with D possibly matching TRBD1 (6 bases). Looked up from germline, CDR1 is GTSNPN and CDR2 is SVGIG (reference sequence). CDR3 length: 15 amino acids. The V gene lost 6 bases and the J gene lost 3 bases, with 17 bases spanning the gap. The CDR3 sequence: CACTKGGLANEKLFF. As DNA, the CDR3 is TGTGCCTGTACCAAGGGGGGCTTGGCTAATGAAAAACTGTTTTTT.

V usage is TRBV18 and J usage is TRBJ1-4; no firm D call. The CDR3 has 11 residues. The germline V gene has CDR1 KGHSH and CDR2 LQKENI. V shed 5 bases and J shed 2 bases, with 0 bases lying between them. CDR3 sequence: CASSTNEKLFF. The CDR3 DNA sequence: TGTGCCAGCTCAACTAATGAAAAACTGTTTTTT.

The V gene is TRBV30, the J gene TRBJ1-5; D is unresolved. This CDR3 is 12 amino acids long. V dropped 1 base and J dropped 0 bases, with 1 base sitting between them. Germline CDR1 GTSNPN, CDR2 SVGIG (reference sequence). CDR3 in amino acids: CAWSDSNQPQHF. DNA for the CDR3: TGTGCCTGGAGTGATAGCAATCAGCCCCAGCATTTT.

Here the CDR3 DNA reads TGTGCCAGCAGTCCCCGGGGGGGCCAAGAGACCCAGTACTTC. Its translation: CASSPRGGQETQYF. The chain recombines TRBV2 with TRBJ2-5, with 8 bases that match TRBD2. J lost 1 base, V lost 5 bases, and 3 bases had no gene match. Germline loops: CDR1 SNHLY, CDR2 FYNNEI. The CDR3 consists of 14 residues. Supplemented by reference TRBV2 and TRBJ2-5, the full variable domain reads EPEVTQTPSHQVTQMGQEVILRCVPISNHLYFYWYRQILGQKVEFLVSFYNNEISEKSEIFDDQFSVERPDGSNFTLKIRSTKLEDSAMYFCASSPRGGQETQYFGPGTRLLVL.

The rearrangement uses TRBV6-5 and TRBJ2-2; the D gene is possibly TRBD2 (6 bases). The V gene lost 11 bases and the J gene lost 5 bases, with 12 bases spanning the gap. The germline V gene encodes CDR1 MNHEY and CDR2 SVGAGI. This CDR3 comprises 12 residues. The CDR3: CAAGRRTGELFF. The CDR3, as DNA: TGTGCCGCAGGGAGGCGAACCGGGGAGCTGTTTTTT.

The chain uses TRBV18 and TRBJ1-3; TRBD1 is a possible D gene (6 bases). Germline V CDR1 and CDR2: KGHSH, LQKENI. Trimming took off 6 bases at V and 3 bases at J, with 12 bases between the two ends. The CDR3 has 14 amino acids. This CDR3 is CASSLQGNGNTIYF. CDR3 in DNA: TGTGCCAGCTCGCTTCAGGGGAATGGAAACACCATATATTTT.

This clone was recorded only once. This chain links TRBV27 with TRBJ1-1; a weak D match, TRBD1 (6 bases). The CDR3 has 16 amino acids. V was trimmed by 6 bases and J by 1 base, leaving 18 bases between them. Germline V lookup: CDR1 MNHEY, CDR2 SMNVEV (reference sequence). The CDR3 spells CASRLSRGGQNTEAFF. CDR3 DNA: TGTGCCAGCAGACTCTCCAGGGGCGGCCAGAACACTGAAGCTTTCTTT.

The chain joins TRBV19 to TRBJ1-2, with 9 bases fitting TRBD1. The CDR3 consists of 15 residues. Germline CDR1 is LNHDA and CDR2 is SQIVND (reference sequence). V gave up 4 bases and J gave up 5 bases; unmatched junction bases: 8. The CDR3 spells CASSRDRAEVYGYTF. Here the CDR3 DNA reads TGTGCCAGTAGTAGGGACAGGGCTGAAGTTTATGGCTACACCTTC.

The V call is TRBV7-3, the J call TRBJ2-1, with D maybe TRBD2 (5 bases). Trimming cost V 2 bases and J 4 bases, with 15 bases left between them. The CDR3 contains 16 residues. Germline V gene sequence: CDR1 SGHTA, CDR2 FQGTGA. CDR3 coding DNA: TGTGCCAGCAGCTTAGACGCGGCTAGAGGGTACAATGAGCAGTTCTTC. Protein product: CASSLDAARGYNEQFF.

This chain connects TRBV18 to TRBJ2-7, with 7 bases lining up with TRBD1. Germline assignment: CDR1 KGHSH and CDR2 LQKENI. The length of the CDR3 is 14 residues. Unmatched junction bases numbered 4, after V lost 3 bases and J lost 2 bases. For the CDR3, the DNA is TGTGCCAGCTCACCCGGGACAGCCCCCTACGAGCAGTACTTC. It encodes CASSPGTAPYEQYF.

The chain combines TRBV30 with TRBJ2-1; D uncertain. The germline V and J ends were trimmed by 5 bases and 7 bases, with 9 bases remaining between them. The CDR3 spans 11 residues. Looked up from germline, CDR1 is GTSNPN and CDR2 is SVGIG (reference sequence). CDR3 region: CAWSEINEQFF. Written as DNA, the CDR3 is TGTGCCTGGTCAGAGATAAATGAGCAGTTCTTC.

CDR3: CATTSSYNEQFF. For the CDR3, the DNA is TGTGCCACTACCAGCTCCTACAATGAGCAGTTCTTC. This chain joins TRBV11-2 and TRBJ2-1; D remains ambiguous. The CDR3 runs to 12 residues. Per germline, CDR1 SGHAT and CDR2 FQNNGV. The ends were cut back, 10 bases at V and 0 bases at J, with 7 bases in the middle. The full variable domain, completed using reference TRBV11-2 and TRBJ2-1, is EAGVAQSPRYKIIEKRQSVAFWCNPISGHATLYWYQQILGQGPKLLIQFQNNGVVDDSQLPKDRFSAERLKGVDSTLKIQPAKLEDSAVYLCATTSSYNEQFFGPGTRLTVL.